These T cell receptor beta chains were read from a single sample in a study of regulatory T cells in long-lasting Graves disease. One entry per CDR3 protein results from TCRdb running MiXCR on the multiplex PCR reads. This table has about 500,000 distinct CDR3 sequences, roughly 17% appearing once. This sample was shared with a second study, whose subject was T cells in Graves' hyperthyroidism and ophthalmopathy.

Sample: peripheral blood mononuclear cells (PBMCs), taken at new diagnosis, from a patient treated with antithyroid drugs. These TCRs come from a man aged 35-49 years with Graves disease. Both conserved end residues are part of each CDR3. D genes are given only for firm matches. Part of the rows lack a size; the others show once, few, many or a class for expanded clones.

clone size: .; CDR3 length: 19; J gene: TRBJ1-6; V gene: TRBV20-1; D gene: TRBD1; CDR3 protein: CSARDGGTGGFSYNSPLHF; CDR3 DNA: TGCAGTGCTAGAGATGGAGGGACAGGGGGTTTCTCCTATAATTCACCCCTCCACTTT
clone size: many; CDR3 length: 15; J gene: TRBJ1-1; V gene: TRBV7-8; D gene: .; CDR3 protein: CASSLALTASREAFF; CDR3 DNA: TGTGCCAGCAGCTTAGCATTGACAGCCTCCCGTGAAGCTTTCTTT
clone size: .; CDR3 length: 15; J gene: TRBJ1-4; V gene: TRBV15; D gene: .; CDR3 protein: CATSRDHPGREKLFF; CDR3 DNA: TGTGCCACCAGCAGAGATCACCCCGGGAGGGAAAAACTGTTTTTT
clone size: many; CDR3 length: 9; J gene: TRBJ2-5; V gene: TRBV20-1; D gene: .; CDR3 protein: CSAPETQYF; CDR3 DNA: TGCAGTGCTCCCGAGACCCAGTACTTC
clone size: many; CDR3 length: 14; J gene: TRBJ2-7; V gene: TRBV6-1; D gene: TRBD2; CDR3 protein: CASSKLATTYEQYF; CDR3 DNA: TGTGCCAGCAGTAAACTAGCGACAACTTACGAGCAGTACTTC
clone size: few; CDR3 length: 13; J gene: TRBJ1-2; V gene: TRBV7-3; D gene: .; CDR3 protein: CASSFSDSYGYTF; CDR3 DNA: TGTGCCAGCAGCTTTTCGGACAGCTATGGCTACACCTTC
clone size: many; CDR3 length: 11; J gene: TRBJ2-3; V gene: TRBV6-1; D gene: .; CDR3 protein: CASSVSDTQYF; CDR3 DNA: TGTGCCAGCAGTGTATCTGATACGCAGTATTTT
clone size: .; CDR3 length: 16; J gene: TRBJ2-2; V gene: TRBV18; D gene: TRBD2; CDR3 protein: CASSPIGGGSTGELFF; CDR3 DNA: TGTGCCAGCTCACCAATCGGAGGCGGGAGCACCGGGGAGCTGTTTTTT
clone size: many; CDR3 length: 18; J gene: TRBJ1-5; V gene: TRBV6-5; D gene: .; CDR3 protein: CASSYSSWEGGLNQPQHF; CDR3 DNA: TGTGCCAGCAGTTACTCGAGTTGGGAAGGGGGATTGAATCAGCCCCAGCATTTT
clone size: .; CDR3 length: 14; J gene: TRBJ1-1; V gene: TRBV18; D gene: .; CDR3 protein: CASSPWQLHTEAFF; CDR3 DNA: TGCGCCAGCTCACCATGGCAATTGCACACTGAAGCTTTCTTT
clone size: many; CDR3 length: 18; J gene: TRBJ2-3; V gene: TRBV20-1; D gene: TRBD2; CDR3 protein: CSARPLPMTSGRTDTQYF; CDR3 DNA: TGCAGTGCTAGACCCTTACCAATGACTAGCGGGAGAACAGATACGCAGTATTTT
clone size: many; CDR3 length: 14; J gene: TRBJ2-1; V gene: TRBV3-1; D gene: .; CDR3 protein: CASSQDWRTGEQFF; CDR3 DNA: TGTGCCAGCAGCCAAGATTGGAGAACTGGTGAGCAGTTCTTC
clone size: few; CDR3 length: 12; J gene: TRBJ1-1; V gene: TRBV10-3; D gene: .; CDR3 protein: CAISESGTEAFF; CDR3 DNA: TGTGCCATCAGTGAGTCGGGCACTGAAGCTTTCTTT
clone size: many; CDR3 length: 15; J gene: TRBJ2-2; V gene: TRBV7-2; D gene: TRBD1; CDR3 protein: CASTPQGSNTGELFF; CDR3 DNA: TGTGCCAGCACGCCACAGGGGTCGAACACCGGGGAGCTGTTTTTT
clone size: many; CDR3 length: 16; J gene: TRBJ2-1; V gene: TRBV12-3/TRBV12-4; D gene: .; CDR3 protein: CASSLGMDRRYNEQFF; CDR3 DNA: TGTGCCAGCAGTTTAGGGATGGACCGTAGATACAATGAGCAGTTCTTC
clone size: many; CDR3 length: 19; J gene: TRBJ2-1; V gene: TRBV5-1; D gene: TRBD2; CDR3 protein: CASSLGVSGRAWSNNEQFF; CDR3 DNA: TGCGCCAGCAGCTTGGGTGTTAGCGGGAGGGCCTGGTCCAACAATGAGCAGTTCTTC
clone size: many; CDR3 length: 18; J gene: TRBJ2-1; V gene: TRBV6-1; D gene: TRBD1; CDR3 protein: CATAITLTGGNLYNEQFF; CDR3 DNA: TGTGCCACCGCCATAACCCTTACAGGGGGGAACTTATACAATGAGCAGTTCTTC
clone size: many; CDR3 length: 14; J gene: TRBJ2-5; V gene: TRBV5-1; D gene: TRBD1; CDR3 protein: CASSSGQGVKTQYF; CDR3 DNA: TGCGCCAGCAGCTCAGGACAGGGCGTGAAGACCCAGTACTTC